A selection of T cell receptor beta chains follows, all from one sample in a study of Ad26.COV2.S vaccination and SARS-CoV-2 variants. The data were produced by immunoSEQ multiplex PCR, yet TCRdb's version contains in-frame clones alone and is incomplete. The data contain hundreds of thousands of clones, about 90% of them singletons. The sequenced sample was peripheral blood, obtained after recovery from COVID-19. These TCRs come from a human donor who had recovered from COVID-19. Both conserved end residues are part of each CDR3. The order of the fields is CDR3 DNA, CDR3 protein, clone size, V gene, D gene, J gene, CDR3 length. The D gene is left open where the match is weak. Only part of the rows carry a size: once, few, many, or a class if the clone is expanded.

TGTGCCAGCAGCTTAGTGGTAGGTAGCAATCAGCCCCAGCATTTT | CASSLVVGSNQPQHF | few | TRBV7-2 | NA | TRBJ1-5 | 15
TGTGCCAGCAGCCCATGGACTGATAATAATTCACCCCTCCACTTT | CASSPWTDNNSPLHF | NA | TRBV9 | NA | TRBJ1-6 | 15
TGTGCCACCAGTGATTCAAGCGGGGGGGCCCAAGATACGCAGTATTTT | CATSDSSGGAQDTQYF | NA | TRBV24-1 | TRBD2 | TRBJ2-3 | 16
TGCGCCAGCAGCCAAGCGGTAGGACAGGGCCTCTATGGCTACACCTTC | CASSQAVGQGLYGYTF | once | TRBV4-1 | TRBD1 | TRBJ1-2 | 16
TGTGCCAGCGTGGGGAGGAATGGCTACACCTTC | CASVGRNGYTF | NA | TRBV6-5 | NA | TRBJ1-2 | 11
TGTGCCAGCAGCCTCCGGAAACTGGGTGAAAAACTGTTTTTT | CASSLRKLGEKLFF | NA | TRBV6-7 | NA | TRBJ1-4 | 14
TGTGCCAGCCAGGCCCGGATGAATTCACCCCTCCACTTT | CASQARMNSPLHF | NA | TRBV6-5 | NA | TRBJ1-6 | 13
TGTGCCAGCAGCACCCCGACAGGGGAGAATGGCTACACCTTC | CASSTPTGENGYTF | NA | TRBV13 | TRBD1 | TRBJ1-2 | 14
TGTGCCAGCACGCAAAAGAATTCACCCCTCCACTTT | CASTQKNSPLHF | few | TRBV27 | NA | TRBJ1-6 | 12
TGTGCCAGCAGCTCCCAAGGACAGGCCACAGATACGCAGTATTTT | CASSSQGQATDTQYF | NA | TRBV7-3 | TRBD1 | TRBJ2-3 | 15
TGTGCCAGCCCTAGCGGGGGGCGAAAGACCGGGGAGCTGTTTTTT | CASPSGGRKTGELFF | NA | TRBV6-4 | TRBD2 | TRBJ2-2 | 15
TGTGCCAGTAGTAAAGAGGGACTGCCCTACGAGCAGTACTTC | CASSKEGLPYEQYF | NA | TRBV19 | NA | TRBJ2-7 | 14
TGTGCCAGCAGCCTGCGACAGGGAAAAGAGACCCAGTACTTC | CASSLRQGKETQYF | NA | TRBV3-1/TRBV3-2 | TRBD1 | TRBJ2-5 | 14
TGCGCCAGCAGCGAGGGGAGGACTAGCGGGGATCTCCAAGAGACCCAGTACTTC | CASSEGRTSGDLQETQYF | NA | TRBV5-1 | TRBD2 | TRBJ2-5 | 18
TGTGCCATCAGTGGGCGAGGGGACACTGAAGCTTTCTTT | CAISGRGDTEAFF | NA | TRBV10-3 | NA | TRBJ1-1 | 13
TGTGCCAGCAGCTTCTTCGGGAAATCCTACGAGCAGTACTTC | CASSFFGKSYEQYF | NA | TRBV13 | NA | TRBJ2-7 | 14
TGTGCCACCAGCAGAGATGCCTATGGCTACACCTTC | CATSRDAYGYTF | NA | TRBV15 | NA | TRBJ1-2 | 12
TGTGCCAGCAGTTACTCGGGCAGGGGACGCTACGAGCAGTACTTC | CASSYSGRGRYEQYF | NA | TRBV6-5 | NA | TRBJ2-7 | 15
TGTGCCAGCAGTTATTCAGGGACCTCCTACGAGCAGTACTTC | CASSYSGTSYEQYF | NA | TRBV6-2/TRBV6-3 | NA | TRBJ2-7 | 14
TGTGCCACCAGCAGCCACTTTGGGCCCGGGACAGGGGCCGCACCCCTCCACTTT | CATSSHFGPGTGAAPLHF | NA | TRBV15 | TRBD1 | TRBJ1-6 | 18
TGCGCCAGCAGCCTAGCGGCACAGACAGAGGACCCAAACTATGGCTACACCTTC | CASSLAAQTEDPNYGYTF | NA | TRBV5-1 | NA | TRBJ1-2 | 18
TGTGCCAGCAATCCGGGACAGGGTACCCCCGGGGAGCTGTTTTTT | CASNPGQGTPGELFF | NA | TRBV7-9 | TRBD1 | TRBJ2-2 | 15
TGCAGCGTTGAACCCGGTAGGATGGGCTACACCTTC | CSVEPGRMGYTF | once | TRBV29-1 | NA | TRBJ1-2 | 12
TGTGCCAGTAGTATTGCAGCAGGGGCGGTGGAGACCCAGTACTTC | CASSIAAGAVETQYF | NA | TRBV19 | NA | TRBJ2-5 | 15
TGTGCCAGCAGGGACAGGGTCGGAACTGAAGCTTTCTTT | CASRDRVGTEAFF | NA | TRBV2 | TRBD1 | TRBJ1-1 | 13
TGTGCCAGCAGTAGATACCCACTCGGATCCTACGAGCAGTACTTC | CASSRYPLGSYEQYF | NA | TRBV27 | NA | TRBJ2-7 | 15
TGTGCCAGCAGCCCTCGAGGGACAGGGGATTCACCCCTCCACTTT | CASSPRGTGDSPLHF | NA | TRBV3-1/TRBV3-2 | TRBD1 | TRBJ1-6 | 15
TGTGCCAGCAGTTTGGGGTCTGGGCAGCCCCAGCATTTT | CASSLGSGQPQHF | few | TRBV12-3/TRBV12-4 | NA | TRBJ1-5 | 13
TGTGCCAGCAGCCCCGGGGGCGCGGAGCAAGAGACCCAGTACTTC | CASSPGGAEQETQYF | NA | TRBV5-4 | NA | TRBJ2-5 | 15
TGTGCCAGCAGCTCCACAGGGTTGGGTAATCAGCCCCAGCATTTT | CASSSTGLGNQPQHF | few | TRBV11-2 | NA | TRBJ1-5 | 15
TGCAGTGCTAGTACCCGGGCTCGGGTGGAGACCCAGTACTTC | CSASTRARVETQYF | NA | TRBV20-1 | NA | TRBJ2-5 | 14
TGTGCCAGCAGCGTAAGTGGACAGGGAGATGGCTACACCTTC | CASSVSGQGDGYTF | NA | TRBV9 | TRBD1 | TRBJ1-2 | 14
TGCGCCAGCGGTTTGACAGACATGAACACTGAAGCTTTCTTT | CASGLTDMNTEAFF | once | TRBV5-1 | NA | TRBJ1-1 | 14
TGTGCCAGCAGCGCCTCGGGGTCCGAGGAGCTGTTTTTT | CASSASGSEELFF | NA | TRBV11-2 | NA | TRBJ2-2 | 13
TGTGCCAGCAGTAAGGGGACATTTGAGACCCAGTACTTC | CASSKGTFETQYF | NA | TRBV12-3/TRBV12-4 | NA | TRBJ2-5 | 13
TGTGCCAGCAGCTTAGCCCCGAACACTGAAGCTTTCTTT | CASSLAPNTEAFF | NA | TRBV7-9 | NA | TRBJ1-1 | 13
TGCAGCGTTAACCCTGGACAGGGAAAAGGAAGTGGCTACACCTTC | CSVNPGQGKGSGYTF | NA | TRBV29-1 | TRBD1 | TRBJ1-2 | 15
TGTGCCAGCAGTCTCAACTACGATGAGCAGTTCTTC | CASSLNYDEQFF | NA | TRBV27 | NA | TRBJ2-1 | 12
TGTGCCAGCAACCCCTTAGGGACAGGGGGGAACACTGAAGCTTTCTTT | CASNPLGTGGNTEAFF | NA | TRBV27 | TRBD1 | TRBJ1-1 | 16
TGCAGCGCCAGTCCCCCAGCTTTCTTT | CSASPPAFF | NA | TRBV29-1 | NA | TRBJ1-1 | 9
TGTGCCAGCAGCCTACCTAGCGGGGAGAGCCCCACCGGGGAGCTGTTTTTT | CASSLPSGESPTGELFF | NA | TRBV6-2/TRBV6-3 | TRBD2 | TRBJ2-2 | 17
TGCGCCAGCAGCTTGGCCGGACAGACTAGCACAGATACGCAGTATTTT | CASSLAGQTSTDTQYF | NA | TRBV5-1 | NA | TRBJ2-3 | 16
TGTGCCAGCAGCGTAGAGGGTCACGCATCAGGCTCTGGAAACACCATATATTTT | CASSVEGHASGSGNTIYF | NA | TRBV9 | NA | TRBJ1-3 | 18
TGTGCCAGCACGGCTAGCGGGCGGGAGACCCAGTACTTC | CASTASGRETQYF | NA | TRBV2 | TRBD2 | TRBJ2-5 | 13
TGTGCCAGCAGACCTGGGACCTCTGGAAACACCATATATTTT | CASRPGTSGNTIYF | NA | TRBV6-5 | NA | TRBJ1-3 | 14
TGTGCCAGCAGTCCCGGACAGGGTTTGACCACTGAAGCTTTCTTT | CASSPGQGLTTEAFF | NA | TRBV27 | TRBD1 | TRBJ1-1 | 15
TGTGCCAGCAGCTCAAGAACCGAAAAACTGTTTTTT | CASSSRTEKLFF | NA | TRBV7-9 | NA | TRBJ1-4 | 12
TGTGCCAGCAGCTTAGGTCTCGGGACACTTAATGGCTACACCTTC | CASSLGLGTLNGYTF | once | TRBV7-2 | NA | TRBJ1-2 | 15
TGTGCCAGCAGCGTAGGGAATAGGCTAACCACCGGGGAGCTGTTTTTT | CASSVGNRLTTGELFF | NA | TRBV9 | NA | TRBJ2-2 | 16
TGCGCCAGCAGCCTGTCACAGGGGGCAGGTGAAGCTTTCTTT | CASSLSQGAGEAFF | NA | TRBV5-1 | TRBD1 | TRBJ1-1 | 14
TGTGCCAGCAGTCTTGGACAGGGGAGGAATGAAAAACTGTTTTTT | CASSLGQGRNEKLFF | NA | TRBV2 | TRBD1 | TRBJ1-4 | 15
TGTGCCAGCAGTTTATCGCCGGAGTACTACGAGCAGTACTTC | CASSLSPEYYEQYF | NA | TRBV27 | NA | TRBJ2-7 | 14
TGCGCCAGCAGCCCCGGCCCTGGCGGTTCACCCCTCCACTTT | CASSPGPGGSPLHF | few | TRBV5-1 | NA | TRBJ1-6 | 14
TGTGCCAGCAGCTCGGACAGGGTCTATGGCTACACCTTC | CASSSDRVYGYTF | NA | TRBV13 | TRBD1 | TRBJ1-2 | 13
TGCAGCTTCCGGACAGGGATTTACGAGCAGTACTTC | CSFRTGIYEQYF | NA | TRBV29-1 | TRBD1 | TRBJ2-7 | 12
TGTGCCAGCAGCGTAGGGCCCGAGCGGGAGACCCAGTACTTC | CASSVGPERETQYF | NA | TRBV9 | NA | TRBJ2-5 | 14
TGTGCCAGCAGCCAAGGGGTGTCGGGCAATCAGCCCCAGCATTTT | CASSQGVSGNQPQHF | NA | TRBV4-2 | NA | TRBJ1-5 | 15
TGTGCCAGCAGCTTAAGCGGGACACGGAAAGAGACCCAGTACTTC | CASSLSGTRKETQYF | NA | TRBV7-2 | NA | TRBJ2-5 | 15
TGTGCCAGCAGGGCCTCTTGGTGGGGCTTGGAGACCCAGTACTTC | CASRASWWGLETQYF | NA | TRBV2 | NA | TRBJ2-5 | 15
TGTGCCAGCAGAAATCAAGGTTCTCCTGGGGAGACCCAGTACTTC | CASRNQGSPGETQYF | NA | TRBV5-4 | NA | TRBJ2-5 | 15